This TCR beta chain was captured by sequencing in a study of T cell responses to AZD1222 COVID-19 vaccine (dated by TCRdb to the early 2020s). Concerning the study at large: AZD1222 recipients whose second dose came at about 4 weeks and those whose second dose came at about 12 weeks were combined into one group, since spike-specific TCR depth and breadth did not differ between the two schedules. A total of roughly 240 trial participants underwent TCR sequencing, of whom some 210 received two doses of AZD1222 and some 26 received two doses of the MenACWY control vaccine. Trial participants were enrolled by age into 18-55, 56-69 and 70-plus year subgroups, with roughly 150, 30 and 60 TCR-sequenced participants respectively. The research as a whole found: Conclusions about previously exposed vaccinees were limited because only a handful of AZD1222 recipients were SARS-CoV-2 seropositive at baseline. Because no day 14 peak-response samples were available, repertoires were characterized only after the peak T cell response. After two AZD1222 doses, spike-specific TCR breadth and depth were significantly higher than at day 0 and than in MenACWY recipients. CD4 TCRs associated with the vaccine covered the entire spike protein, and the dominant responses were in regions 160-218 and 743-854. Reportedly, close to half of the unique spike-specific TCRs recognized epitopes lying outside the regions that are mutated in the B.1.351 and B.1.1.7 variants. Participants were mostly white British, with more females than males. The authors suggested clonal diversity may have been underestimated. The 56-69-year group was small, and its depth increase did not reach significance, likely because of low power.

The CDR3 regions of human TCRbeta chains were subjected to immunosequencing. As for the authors' bioinformatics: Repertoire TCRs were checked for matches against a reference library of SARS-CoV-2-specific TCRs that had been generated using the MIRA antigen-specificity platform. Breadth meant the fraction of unique TCRs that were SARS-CoV-2-associated, whereas depth meant the fraction of total T cells that were SARS-CoV-2-associated. Using the MIRA data, each spike-specific TCR was assigned both to the spike region to which the TCR was reactive and to a CD4 or CD8 class. Log10-transformed breadth and depth values were compared by one-way ANOVA with Sidak's multiple comparisons tests. TCRdb obtained this table from immuneACCESS and retained in-frame rearrangements with V and J assigned. These tables miss some clones; where compared with another copy, unresolved V genes account for less than half of the shortfall, and the remainder is unexplained. The DNA gave D and trimming, while V, J and clone size come from that table. The sample has about 190,000 clones on record, just over 90% of them singletons. In total, the top ten clones hold approximately 0.98% of the sample.

To note about this clone: Its antigen is currently not known. Base qualities are not provided; no much larger clone lies one nucleotide away.

The CDR3 contains 13 residues, cysteine and phenylalanine counted. Solely the CDR3 DNA is kept, with 39 bases framed from the first base. V was cut back by 1 base and J by 5 bases, leaving a gap of 9 bases between them. CDR1 and CDR2, looked up from the germline V gene, are KGHSH and LQKENI. The sample's time point label, in plain terms: baseline before first vaccination. The vaccinee samples were drawn from two UK trials, COV001 and COV002, one of which was a single-blind randomized controlled phase 2/3 trial testing AZD1222 (ChAdOx1 nCoV-19) in healthy adults. For TCRbeta chain sequencing, PBMC samples were collected from trial participants at day 0 and at day 28 after the second dose.

The material was peripheral blood, obtained on day 0 of AZD1222 vaccination. The receptor was derived from an adult in good health. Recombination joined TRBV18 with TRBJ2-7; a tentative D call is TRBD1 (5 bases match). This receptor carries the CDR3 CASSPRRVDEQYF. The DNA reads TGTGCCAGCTCACCACGCAGGGTAGACGAGCAGTACTTC.